This entry concerns a single TCR beta chain. The CDR3 is made up of 14 amino acids. The V gene's germline CDR1 is WSHSY and CDR2 SAAADI. The junction had 7 bases not matched to a gene; V was cut back by 6 bases and J by 2 bases. The data belong to a study of OX40 agonist ivuxolimab in advanced cancers. TCRdb's copy holds only in-frame clones and misses some; the assay was immunoSEQ multiplex PCR. The sample records approximately 87,000 clones, about 88% being singletons. Sequencing was performed on CD4+ or CD8+ T cells sorted from blood, taken in a trial of the OX40 agonist ivuxolimab. The sequence derives from an adult with an advanced solid tumor such as melanoma, head and neck, liver or kidney cancer. V usage is TRBV10-2 and J usage is TRBJ2-7, with 7 bases aligning to TRBD1. CDR3 sequence reads: CASRPGTETYEQYF. The CDR3, as DNA: TGCGCCAGCAGACCCGGGACAGAAACCTACGAGCAGTACTTC.